This T cell receptor (beta chain) was sequenced in a study of PD-L1 blockade in urothelial cancer. On the study more broadly: Most of the 29 patients were men who had bladder-origin urothelial cancer.

This CDR3 comprises 15 residues. V lost 7 bases and J 5 bases, leaving 18 bases between the germline ends. In germline, CDR1 is LNHDA, CDR2 SQIVND (reference sequence). The data were produced by immunoSEQ multiplex PCR, yet TCRdb's version contains in-frame clones alone and is incomplete. This table has some 120,000 clones, roughly 90% appearing once. Specified time point: peripheral blood 6 weeks after treatment start. Sampling of each patient yielded between 1 and 8 specimens, collected pretreatment and on-treatment. This clone was detected a few times. The chain recombines TRBV19 with TRBJ2-1; a possible D gene is TRBD2 (5 bases). The receptor's source is a man between 60 and 70 years old with urothelial cancer. The source was PBMCs, collected around atezolizumab (anti-PD-L1) treatment. CDR3 DNA sequence: TGTGCCAGTACCCAGACGATAGGGAGCCACAATGAGCAGTTCTTC. Its protein is CASTQTIGSHNEQFF. Looking up the rest from reference TRBV19 and TRBJ2-1 gives the full variable domain: DGGITQSPKYLFRKEGQNVTLSCEQNLNHDAMYWYRQDPGQGLRLIYYSQIVNDFQKGDIAEGYSVSREKKESFPLTVTSAQKNPTAFYLCASTQTIGSHNEQFFGPGTRLTVL.